This is a list of T cell receptor beta chains from one sample in a study of Ad26.COV2.S vaccination and SARS-CoV-2 variants. Generated by immunoSEQ multiplex PCR, the TCRdb table keeps only in-frame clones and is missing some. Of about 260,000 clones listed, roughly nine tenths are singletons. The sequenced sample was peripheral blood, obtained in a trial of Ad26.COV2.S vaccine versus placebo. The origin of the receptors is a person aged 18-60 years who received the Ad26.COV2.S COVID-19 vaccine or a placebo. The conserved cysteine and the conserved F or W are not part of the CDR3 here.

V	J	CDR3
TRBV5-1	TRBJ2-1	ASSSALAGHNEQF
TRBV7-9	TRBJ1-1	ASSLSGTEAF
TRBV10-3	TRBJ2-5	AISERGQEQETQY
TRBV3-1/TRBV3-2	TRBJ2-2	ASMGLAGVANTGELF
TRBV11-3	TRBJ2-2	ASSFLPNTGELF
TRBV7-3	TRBJ1-1	ASRLTGATEAF
TRBV6-5	TRBJ2-3	ASSYSVDGPDTQY
TRBV7-2	TRBJ1-1	ASSLAGIMNTEAF
TRBV5-1	TRBJ1-1	ASSLRQNTEAF
TRBV2	TRBJ1-1	ASRDPKNTEAF
TRBV28	TRBJ1-5	ASRRQGASQPQH
TRBV4-3	TRBJ2-5	ASSQAGTSKAETQY
TRBV20-1	TRBJ2-7	SARSGHEQY
TRBV3-1/TRBV3-2	TRBJ1-2	ASSPNNPYGYT
TRBV6-5	TRBJ1-3	ASSLQRGGNTIY
TRBV4-3	TRBJ1-4	ASSQDYRGYEKLF
TRBV5-8	TRBJ1-1	ASSLRGWNTEAF
TRBV11-3	TRBJ2-2	ASSASHRGSTGELF
TRBV10-3	TRBJ2-2	AISVGSGRTTGELF
TRBV9	TRBJ2-2	ASSVLSGINTGELF
TRBV7-9	TRBJ1-6	ASSLGQTYSPLH
TRBV9	TRBJ1-3	ASSPTSLGNTIY
TRBV4-3	TRBJ1-2	ASSQDLDSFYGYT
TRBV7-2	TRBJ2-3	ASSSKRGYTDTQY
TRBV5-6	TRBJ1-1	ASSLGRFMNTEAF
TRBV7-9	TRBJ1-4	ASSLAPREKLF
TRBV2	TRBJ2-1	ASLFGRTGGNNEQF
TRBV9	TRBJ1-3	ASSGVPSGNTIY
TRBV5-1	TRBJ2-2	ASSPGGGASTGELF
TRBV4-1	TRBJ1-3	ASSHVGSGEYTIY
TRBV19	TRBJ1-2	ASSGLIYT
TRBV18	TRBJ1-2	ASSPPNIWEYGYT
TRBV9	TRBJ2-1	ASSPPQGSYNEQF
TRBV19	TRBJ1-5	ASSGFVVGNQPQH
TRBV11-2	TRBJ1-1	ASSLRGWGNTEAF
TRBV7-9	TRBJ2-3	ASSLAAAGFTDTQY
TRBV20-1	TRBJ2-3	SASTRWAQY
TRBV5-1	TRBJ2-1	ASSLPLGAYNEQF
TRBV29-1	TRBJ2-2	SVEDSHLTGELF
TRBV5-1	TRBJ2-2	ASGFSGTTAGELF